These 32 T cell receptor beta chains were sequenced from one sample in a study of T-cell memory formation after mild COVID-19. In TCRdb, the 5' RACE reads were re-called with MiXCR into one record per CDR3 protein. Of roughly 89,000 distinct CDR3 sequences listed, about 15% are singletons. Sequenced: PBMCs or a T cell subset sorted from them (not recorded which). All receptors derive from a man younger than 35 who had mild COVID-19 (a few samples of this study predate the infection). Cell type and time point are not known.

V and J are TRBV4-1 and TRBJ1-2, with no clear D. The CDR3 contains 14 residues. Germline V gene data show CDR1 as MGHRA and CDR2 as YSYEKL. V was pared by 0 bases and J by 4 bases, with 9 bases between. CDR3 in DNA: TGCGCCAGCAGCCAAGATATGGGCAGCTATGGCTACACCTTC. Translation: CASSQDMGSYGYTF.

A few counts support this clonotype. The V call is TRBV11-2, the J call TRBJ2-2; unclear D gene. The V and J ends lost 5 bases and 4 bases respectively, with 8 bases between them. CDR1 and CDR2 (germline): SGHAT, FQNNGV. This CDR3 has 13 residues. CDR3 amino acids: CASSPTGTGELFF. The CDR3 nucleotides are TGTGCCAGCAGCCCGACTGGCACCGGGGAGCTGTTTTTT. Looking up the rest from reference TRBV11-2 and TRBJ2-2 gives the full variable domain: EAGVAQSPRYKIIEKRQSVAFWCNPISGHATLYWYQQILGQGPKLLIQFQNNGVVDDSQLPKDRFSAERLKGVDSTLKIQPAKLEDSAVYLCASSPTGTGELFFGEGSRLTVL.

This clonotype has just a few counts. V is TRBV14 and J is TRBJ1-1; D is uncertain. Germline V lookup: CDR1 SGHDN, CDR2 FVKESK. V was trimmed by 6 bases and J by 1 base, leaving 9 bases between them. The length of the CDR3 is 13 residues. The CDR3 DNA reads TGTGCCAGCAGTCGAGGGAGGAACACTGAAGCTTTCTTT. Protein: CASSRGRNTEAFF.

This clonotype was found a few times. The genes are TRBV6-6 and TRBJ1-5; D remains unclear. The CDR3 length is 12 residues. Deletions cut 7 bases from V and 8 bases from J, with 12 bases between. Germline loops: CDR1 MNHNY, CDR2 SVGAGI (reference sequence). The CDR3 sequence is CASTYHGKPQHF. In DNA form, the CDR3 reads TGTGCCAGCACCTACCACGGGAAGCCCCAGCATTTT.

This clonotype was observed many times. Here the CDR3 reads CASTNSEGYSGANVLTF. In DNA form, the CDR3 reads TGTGCCAGCACCAATTCGGAAGGATACTCTGGGGCCAACGTCCTGACTTTC. The gene calls are TRBV7-2 and TRBJ2-6; D unresolved. This CDR3 region has 17 residues. Trimming pared 7 bases from V and 0 bases from J, leaving 16 bases between. Germline V lookup: CDR1 SGHTA, CDR2 FQGNSA. Looking up the rest from reference TRBV7-2 and TRBJ2-6 gives the full variable domain: GAGVSQSPSNKVTEKGKDVELRCDPISGHTALYWYRQSLGQGLEFLIYFQGNSAPDKSGLPSDRFSAERTGGSVSTLTIQRTQQEDSAVYLCASTNSEGYSGANVLTFGAGSRLTVL.

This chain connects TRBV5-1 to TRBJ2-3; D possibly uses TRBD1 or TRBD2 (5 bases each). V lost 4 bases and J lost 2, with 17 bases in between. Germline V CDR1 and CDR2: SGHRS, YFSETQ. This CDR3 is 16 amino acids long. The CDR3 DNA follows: TGCGCCAGCAGCGACCCCGGGACCCTGGACACAGATACGCAGTATTTT. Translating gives CASSDPGTLDTDTQYF.

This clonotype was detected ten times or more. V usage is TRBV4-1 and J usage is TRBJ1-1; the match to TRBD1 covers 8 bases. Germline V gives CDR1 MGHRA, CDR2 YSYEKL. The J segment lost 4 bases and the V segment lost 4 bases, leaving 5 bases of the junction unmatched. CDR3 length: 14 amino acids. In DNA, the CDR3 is TGCGCCAGCAGCCCCGGGGGGACAGGCACTGAAGCTTTCTTT. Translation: CASSPGGTGTEAFF.

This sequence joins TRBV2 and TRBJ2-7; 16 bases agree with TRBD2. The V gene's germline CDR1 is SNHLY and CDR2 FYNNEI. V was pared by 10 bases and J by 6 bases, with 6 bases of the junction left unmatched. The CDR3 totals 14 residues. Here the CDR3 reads CATPGLAGGREQYV. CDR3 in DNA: TGTGCCACCCCGGGACTAGCGGGGGGGCGCGAGCAGTACGTC.

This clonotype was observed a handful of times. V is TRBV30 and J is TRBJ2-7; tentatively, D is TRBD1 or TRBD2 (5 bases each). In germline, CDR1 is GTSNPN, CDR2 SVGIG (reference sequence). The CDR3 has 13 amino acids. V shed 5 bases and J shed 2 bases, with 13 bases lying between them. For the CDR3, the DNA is TGTGCCTGGTCGAGCCCGGGGCCCTACGAGCAGTACTTC. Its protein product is CAWSSPGPYEQYF.

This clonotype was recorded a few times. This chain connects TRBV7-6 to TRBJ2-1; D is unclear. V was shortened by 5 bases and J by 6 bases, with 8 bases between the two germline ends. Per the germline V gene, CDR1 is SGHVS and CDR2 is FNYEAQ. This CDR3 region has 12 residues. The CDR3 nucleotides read TGTGCCAGCAGCCTTCCAGGCAATGAGCAGTTCTTC. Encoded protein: CASSLPGNEQFF.

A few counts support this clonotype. CDR3 residues: CASSIGPLGLYTF. DNA of the CDR3: TGTGCCAGTAGTATAGGTCCCCTCGGGCTCTACACCTTC. This chain links TRBV19 with TRBJ1-2; D not certain. There are 13 residues in the CDR3. The germline gives CDR1 LNHDA, CDR2 SQIVND (reference sequence). The germline V and J ends were trimmed by 1 base and 10 bases, with 13 bases remaining between them. Combining the CDR3 with reference TRBV19 and TRBJ1-2 gives the whole variable domain DGGITQSPKYLFRKEGQNVTLSCEQNLNHDAMYWYRQDPGQGLRLIYYSQIVNDFQKGDIAEGYSVSREKKESFPLTVTSAQKNPTAFYLCASSIGPLGLYTFGSGTRLTVV.

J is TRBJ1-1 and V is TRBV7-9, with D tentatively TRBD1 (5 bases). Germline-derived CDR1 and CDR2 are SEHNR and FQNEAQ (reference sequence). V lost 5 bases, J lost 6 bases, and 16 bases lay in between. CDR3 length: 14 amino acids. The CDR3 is CASSLNGGVPEAFF. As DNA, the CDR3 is TGTGCCAGCAGCCTCAACGGGGGGGTACCTGAAGCTTTCTTT. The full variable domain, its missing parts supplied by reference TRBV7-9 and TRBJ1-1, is DTGVSQNPRHKITKRGQNVTFRCDPISEHNRLYWYRQTLGQGPEFLTYFQNEAQLEKSRLLSDRFSAERPKGSFSTLEIQRTEQGDSAMYLCASSLNGGVPEAFFGQGTRLTVV.

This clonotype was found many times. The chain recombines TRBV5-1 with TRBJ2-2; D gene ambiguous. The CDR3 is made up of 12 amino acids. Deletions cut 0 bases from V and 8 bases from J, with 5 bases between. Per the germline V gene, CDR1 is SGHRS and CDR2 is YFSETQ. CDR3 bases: TGCGCCAGCAGCTTGGAATGGGGGGAGCTGTTTTTT. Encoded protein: CASSLEWGELFF.

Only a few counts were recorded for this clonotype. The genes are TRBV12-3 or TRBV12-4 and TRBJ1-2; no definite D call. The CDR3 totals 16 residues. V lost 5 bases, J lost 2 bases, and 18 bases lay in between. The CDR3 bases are TGTGCCAGCAGTGGTACTAACTTCGGTGCCAACTATGGCTACACCTTC. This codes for CASSGTNFGANYGYTF.

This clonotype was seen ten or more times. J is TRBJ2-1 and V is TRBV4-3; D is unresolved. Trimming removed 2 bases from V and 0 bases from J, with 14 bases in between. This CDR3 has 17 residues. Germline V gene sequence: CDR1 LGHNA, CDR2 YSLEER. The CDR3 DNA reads TGCGCCAGCAGCCAATCTGAAACCGGTAGCTCCTACAATGAGCAGTTCTTC. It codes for CASSQSETGSSYNEQFF.

Here the CDR3 DNA reads TGTGCCAGCAGCTTGGAAAGGGACAGCTACGAGCAGTACGTC. This encodes CASSLERDSYEQYV. The V call is TRBV5-6, the J call TRBJ2-7, with TRBD1 matching over 7 bases. J lost 3 bases, V lost 0 bases, and 3 bases had no gene match. This CDR3 has 14 residues. Per germline, CDR1 SGHDT and CDR2 YYEEEE.

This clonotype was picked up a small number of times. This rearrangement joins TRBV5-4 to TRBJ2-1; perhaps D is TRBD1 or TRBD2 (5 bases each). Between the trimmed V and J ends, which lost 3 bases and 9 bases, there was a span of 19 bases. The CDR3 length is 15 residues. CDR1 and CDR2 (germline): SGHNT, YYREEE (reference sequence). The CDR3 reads CASSSRDHTNGEQFF. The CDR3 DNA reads TGTGCCAGCAGCTCCCGGGACCACACCAACGGTGAGCAGTTCTTC.

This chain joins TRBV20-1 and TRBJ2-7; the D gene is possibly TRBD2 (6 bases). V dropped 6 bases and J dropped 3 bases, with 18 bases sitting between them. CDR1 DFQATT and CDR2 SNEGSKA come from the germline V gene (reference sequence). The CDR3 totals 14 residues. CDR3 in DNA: TGCAGTGCAACGGGACTGCGCCTTGGCTACGAGCAGTACGTC. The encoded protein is CSATGLRLGYEQYV.

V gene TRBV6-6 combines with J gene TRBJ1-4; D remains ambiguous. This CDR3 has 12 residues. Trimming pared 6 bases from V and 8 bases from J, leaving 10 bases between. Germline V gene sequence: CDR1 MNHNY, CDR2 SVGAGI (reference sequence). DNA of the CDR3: TGTGCCAGCAGGTCGAGATGGGAAAAACTGTTTTTT. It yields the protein CASRSRWEKLFF.

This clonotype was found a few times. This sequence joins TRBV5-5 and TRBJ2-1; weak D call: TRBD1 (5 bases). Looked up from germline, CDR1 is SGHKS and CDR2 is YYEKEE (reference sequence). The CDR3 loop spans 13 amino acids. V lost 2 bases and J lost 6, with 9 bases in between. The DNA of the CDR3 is TGTGCCAGCAGCTTTGGGGCGGCCAATGAGCAGTTCTTC. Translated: CASSFGAANEQFF.

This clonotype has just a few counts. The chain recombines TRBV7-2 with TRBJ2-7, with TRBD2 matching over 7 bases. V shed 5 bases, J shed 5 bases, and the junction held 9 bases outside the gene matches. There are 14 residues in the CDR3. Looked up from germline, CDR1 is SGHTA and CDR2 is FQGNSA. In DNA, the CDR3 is TGTGCCAGCAGCGATTGGGCGGGGGACCACGAGCAGTACGTC. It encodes CASSDWAGDHEQYV.

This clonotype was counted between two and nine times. The CDR3 reads CASSVGSSGAPYNEQFF. DNA for the CDR3: TGTGCCAGCAGCGTCGGGTCTAGCGGGGCTCCCTACAATGAGCAGTTCTTC. The genes are TRBV9 and TRBJ2-1; 9 nucleotides align to TRBD2. The CDR3 consists of 17 residues. Germline V CDR1 and CDR2: SGDLS, YYNGEE. J was trimmed by 2 bases and V by 2 bases; bases with no gene match: 8.

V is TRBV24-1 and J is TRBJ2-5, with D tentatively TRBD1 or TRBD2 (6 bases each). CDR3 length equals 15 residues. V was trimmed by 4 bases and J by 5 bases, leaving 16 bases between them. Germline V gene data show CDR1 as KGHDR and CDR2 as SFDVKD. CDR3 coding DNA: TGTGCCACCAGTGACTCAAGGGGGGCTCGGGAGACCCAGTACTTC. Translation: CATSDSRGARETQYF.

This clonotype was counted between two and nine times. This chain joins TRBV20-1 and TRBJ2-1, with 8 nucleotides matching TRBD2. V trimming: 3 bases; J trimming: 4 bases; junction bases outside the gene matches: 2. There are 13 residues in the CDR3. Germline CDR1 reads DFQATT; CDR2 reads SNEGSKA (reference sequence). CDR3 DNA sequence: TGCAGTGCTAGTCGGGAGGGGTACAATGAGCAGTTCTTC. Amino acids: CSASREGYNEQFF.

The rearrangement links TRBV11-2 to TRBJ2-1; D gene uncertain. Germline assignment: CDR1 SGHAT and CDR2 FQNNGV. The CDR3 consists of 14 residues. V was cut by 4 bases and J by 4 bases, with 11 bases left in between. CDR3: CASSSNRAYNEQFF. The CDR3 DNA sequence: TGTGCCAGCAGCTCCAACCGGGCTTACAATGAGCAGTTCTTC. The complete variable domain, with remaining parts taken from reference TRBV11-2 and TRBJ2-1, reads EAGVAQSPRYKIIEKRQSVAFWCNPISGHATLYWYQQILGQGPKLLIQFQNNGVVDDSQLPKDRFSAERLKGVDSTLKIQPAKLEDSAVYLCASSSNRAYNEQFFGPGTRLTVL.

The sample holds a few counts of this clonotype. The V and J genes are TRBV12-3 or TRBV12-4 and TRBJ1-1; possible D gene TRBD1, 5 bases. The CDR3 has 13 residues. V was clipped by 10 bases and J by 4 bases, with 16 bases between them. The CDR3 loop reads CATAGGYGTEAFF. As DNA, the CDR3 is TGTGCCACCGCGGGGGGGTACGGCACTGAAGCTTTCTTT.

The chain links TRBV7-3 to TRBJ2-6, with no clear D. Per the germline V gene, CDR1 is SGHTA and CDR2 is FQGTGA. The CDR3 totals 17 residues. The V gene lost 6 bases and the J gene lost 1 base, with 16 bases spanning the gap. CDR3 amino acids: CASRQTTLESGANVLTF. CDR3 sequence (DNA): TGTGCCAGCAGGCAAACGACCCTAGAGTCTGGGGCCAACGTCCTGACTTTC.

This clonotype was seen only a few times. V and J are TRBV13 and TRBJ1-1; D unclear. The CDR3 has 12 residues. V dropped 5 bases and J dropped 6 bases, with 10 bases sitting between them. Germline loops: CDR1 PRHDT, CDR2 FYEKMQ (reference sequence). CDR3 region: CASSATRAEAFF. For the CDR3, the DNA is TGTGCCAGCAGCGCGACCCGGGCTGAAGCTTTCTTT.

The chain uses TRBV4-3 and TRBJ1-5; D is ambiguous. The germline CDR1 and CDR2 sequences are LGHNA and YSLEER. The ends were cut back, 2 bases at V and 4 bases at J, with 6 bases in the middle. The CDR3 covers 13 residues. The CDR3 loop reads CASSQHLNQPQHF. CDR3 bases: TGCGCCAGCAGCCAACACCTTAATCAGCCCCAGCATTTT.

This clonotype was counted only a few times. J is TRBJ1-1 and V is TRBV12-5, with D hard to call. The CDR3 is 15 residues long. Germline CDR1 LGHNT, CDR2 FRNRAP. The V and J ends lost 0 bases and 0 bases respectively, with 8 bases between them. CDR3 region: CASGLVGHLNTEAFF. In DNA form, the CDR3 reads TGTGCTAGTGGTTTGGTAGGGCATTTGAACACTGAAGCTTTCTTT.

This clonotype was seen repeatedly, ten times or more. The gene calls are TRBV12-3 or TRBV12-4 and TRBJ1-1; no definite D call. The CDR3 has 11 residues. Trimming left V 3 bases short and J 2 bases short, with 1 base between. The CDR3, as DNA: TGTGCCAGCAGTTTTAACACTGAAGCTTTCTTT. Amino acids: CASSFNTEAFF.

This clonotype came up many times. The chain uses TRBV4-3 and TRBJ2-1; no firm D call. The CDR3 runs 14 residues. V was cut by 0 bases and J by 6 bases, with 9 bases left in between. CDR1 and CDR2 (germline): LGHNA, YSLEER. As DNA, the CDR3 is TGCGCCAGCAGCCAAGATTCCGAGATCAATGAGCAGTTCTTC. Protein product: CASSQDSEINEQFF.